This entry describes one T cell receptor (beta chain). Germline assignment: CDR1 SGHKS and CDR2 YYEKEE (reference sequence). CDR3 length equals 16 residues. With 1 base removed from V and 1 base from J, the gap between germline ends came to 12 bases. This table comes from immunoSEQ multiplex PCR, and its TCRdb copy is limited to in-frame clones, with some not included. The sample gives about 190,000 clones, 88% of which show up once; around 5.8% is in the top ten. The data stem from a study of blood T cell repertoires in COVID-19. Study in general: Some COVID-19 samples were acute and others convalescent; all came from the United States, Italy and Spain. The cDNA or gDNA used as material had been derived from T cells, B-cell-depleted T cells, or PBMCs.

This clonotype was sampled from a man aged 35 to 55 with active or convalescent COVID-19. The chain employs TRBV5-5 and TRBJ1-5; no reliable D call. Sequencing input: peripheral blood. CDR3 region: CASSLSGWVSNQPQHF. The CDR3 bases are TGTGCCAGCAGCTTGTCCGGGTGGGTGAGCAATCAGCCCCAGCATTTT. Together with reference TRBV5-5 and TRBJ1-5, the CDR3 gives the full variable domain: DAGVTQSPTHLIKTRGQQVTLRCSPISGHKSVSWYQQVLGQGPQFIFQYYEKEERGRGNFPDRFSARQFPNYSSELNVNALLLGDSALYLCASSLSGWVSNQPQHFGDGTRLSIL.